Each of the 6 T cell receptor beta chains below was sequenced from the same sample in a study of blood T cells in healthy people across ages. Then a second PCR, running roughly 7 to 11 cycles, was carried out with a sample-barcoded 5' primer and a J-beta primer mix. Each CDR3 protein is one row after TCRdb ran MiXCR on the 5' RACE reads. The repertoire holds over 750,000 distinct CDR3 sequences, 25% seen once, with more than 8% in the top ten. The sample also formed part of further work on T cells of mothers and their children.

What was sequenced was blood. The source of these receptors is a boy younger than 18 in good health.

This chain uses TRBV5-5 with TRBJ1-1; no definite D call. V dropped 5 bases and J dropped 1 base, with 12 bases sitting between them. This CDR3 region has 14 residues. Germline CDR1 is SGHKS and CDR2 is YYEKEE (reference sequence). CDR3 nucleotides: TGTGCCAGCAGTTCCCCCCACGGGAACACTGAAGCTTTCTTT. It yields the protein CASSSPHGNTEAFF.

This clonotype occurred a few times. The V call is TRBV20-1, the J call TRBJ1-6, with 7 bases aligning to TRBD1. Losses at the gene ends were 3 bases for V and 12 bases for J; bases not matched to a gene: 11. CDR1 is DFQATT, CDR2 SNEGSKA, per germline (reference sequence). The CDR3 contains 14 residues. CDR3 amino acids: CSAREGQAAGPLHF. Here the CDR3 DNA reads TGCAGTGCTAGGGAAGGACAGGCGGCTGGACCCCTCCACTTT.

In regard to this clonotype: An end of the junction does not agree with germline; a read error may underlie this. The chain is built from TRBV20-1 and TRBJ1-5; 10 positions agree with TRBD1. The CDR3 extends over 14 amino acids. The germline V gene encodes CDR1 DFQATT and CDR2 SNEGSKA (reference sequence). The CDR3 region is CSATRQGADQPQRF. CDR3 bases: TGCAGTGCTACACGACAGGGGGCAGATCAGCCCCAGCGTTTT.

This clonotype showed up just a few times. CDR3 loop: CASGGGDEQYF. The CDR3 coding sequence is TGTGCCAGCGGAGGGGGGGACGAGCAGTACTTC. The chain recombines TRBV25-1 with TRBJ2-7, with TRBD2 as a possible D gene (7 bases). The V end lost 8 bases, the J end lost 5 bases, and 10 bases lay between the germline ends. The CDR3 spans 11 residues. The germline V gene encodes CDR1 MGHDK and CDR2 SYGVNS.

This clonotype was recorded once. The rearrangement uses TRBV12-5 and TRBJ2-1, with D tentatively TRBD1 or TRBD2 (5 bases each). The CDR3 covers 16 residues. V was pared by 2 bases and J by 9 bases, with 20 bases between. CDR1 LGHNT and CDR2 FRNRAP come from the germline V gene. DNA of the CDR3: TGTGCTAGTGGTTTGCCTCCAGGGACCGCCCCAGGTGAGCAGTTCTTC. Its protein product is CASGLPPGTAPGEQFF.

The gene calls are TRBV20-1 and TRBJ2-5; 10 nucleotides agree with TRBD1. The V and J ends lost 6 bases and 4 bases, in that order; junction bases with no gene match: 8. The CDR3 runs to 14 residues. Germline V gives CDR1 DFQATT, CDR2 SNEGSKA (reference sequence). The chain's CDR3 is CSAPRTGGGETQYF. Written as DNA, the CDR3 is TGCAGTGCGCCTCGGACAGGGGGGGGAGAGACCCAGTACTTC.